This TCR beta chain was obtained from a study of cytomegalovirus exposure and HLA in healthy donors. General study results and limits: When analyzed later, a missense DCLRE1C variant was found to be linked to TCR beta V- and J-gene trimming. The only immune exposure information that was available was CMV serostatus.

The junction had 2 bases not matched to a gene; V was cut back by 5 bases and J by 8 bases. Per the germline V gene, CDR1 is SQVTM and CDR2 is ANQGSEA. The length of the CDR3 is 12 residues. It was with 60 Vbeta and 13 Jbeta primers that the PCR ran. The repertoire was sequenced with immunoSEQ multiplex PCR; TCRdb's copy has only in-frame clones and lacks some. The data hold roughly 150,000 clones, with approximately 82% observed a single time. As for this clone: Antigen specificity is unknown.

The rearrangement joins TRBV29-1 to TRBJ1-6; 8 nucleotides align to TRBD1. The sequence derives from a woman aged 45-59 years in good health and CMV-seropositive. Sequencing was done on a sample of PBMCs. The DNA of the CDR3 is TGCAGCGTTAAACAGGGGGATTCACCCCTCCACTTT. Protein product: CSVKQGDSPLHF.